This TCR beta chain was retrieved from a study of resident and recirculating memory T cells in vitiligo. Germline CDR1 is MNHNY and CDR2 is SVGAGI (reference sequence). Trimming pared 7 bases from V and 0 bases from J, leaving 10 bases between. The CDR3 has 13 residues. Produced via immunoSEQ multiplex PCR; TCRdb's table is partial and in-frame only. Here the sample spans 70,000 to 75,000 clones, approximately 90% being singletons. The sequenced material came from blood. This TCR derives from a male donor with vitiligo. This chain uses TRBV6-6 with TRBJ2-7; D not resolved. CDR3: CASTSVSSYEQYF. The DNA for the CDR3 is TGTGCCAGCACGTCGGTAAGCTCCTACGAGCAGTACTTC.